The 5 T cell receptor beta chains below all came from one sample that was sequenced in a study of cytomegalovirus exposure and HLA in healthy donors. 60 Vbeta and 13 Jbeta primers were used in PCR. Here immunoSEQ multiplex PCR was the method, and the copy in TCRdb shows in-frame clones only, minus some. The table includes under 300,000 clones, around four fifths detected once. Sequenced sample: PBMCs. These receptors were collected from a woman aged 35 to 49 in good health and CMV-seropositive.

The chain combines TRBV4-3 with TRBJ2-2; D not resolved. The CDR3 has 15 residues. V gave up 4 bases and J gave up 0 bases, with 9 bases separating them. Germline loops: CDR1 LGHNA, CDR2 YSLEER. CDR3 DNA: TGCGCCAGCAGCCTAGAGGCAGCGAACACCGGGGAGCTGTTTTTT. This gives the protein CASSLEAANTGELFF.

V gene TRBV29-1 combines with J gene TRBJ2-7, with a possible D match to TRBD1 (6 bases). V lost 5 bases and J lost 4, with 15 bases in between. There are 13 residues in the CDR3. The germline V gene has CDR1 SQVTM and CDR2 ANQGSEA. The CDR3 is CSVIWDTGYEQYF. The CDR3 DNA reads TGCAGCGTTATTTGGGACACCGGATACGAGCAGTACTTC.

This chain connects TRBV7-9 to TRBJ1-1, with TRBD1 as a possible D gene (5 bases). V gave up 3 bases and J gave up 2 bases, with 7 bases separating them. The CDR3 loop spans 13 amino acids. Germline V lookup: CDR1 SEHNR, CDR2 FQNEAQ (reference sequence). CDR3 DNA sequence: TGTGCCAGCAGCTTGGGGCAAAACACTGAAGCTTTCTTT. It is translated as CASSLGQNTEAFF.

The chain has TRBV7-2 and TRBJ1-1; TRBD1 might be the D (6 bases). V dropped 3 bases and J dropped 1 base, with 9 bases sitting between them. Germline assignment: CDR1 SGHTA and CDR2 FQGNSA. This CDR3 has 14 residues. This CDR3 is CASSLKQGNTEAFF. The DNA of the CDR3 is TGTGCCAGCAGCTTGAAACAGGGGAACACTGAAGCTTTCTTT.

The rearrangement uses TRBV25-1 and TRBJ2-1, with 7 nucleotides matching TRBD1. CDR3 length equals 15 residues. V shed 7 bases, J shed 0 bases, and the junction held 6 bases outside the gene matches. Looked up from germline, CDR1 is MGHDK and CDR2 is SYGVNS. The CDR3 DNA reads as TGTGCCAGCACCGTGGGGGACAGCTCCTACAATGAGCAGTTCTTC. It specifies CASTVGDSSYNEQFF.